This is a list of T cell receptor beta chains from one sample in a study of blood T cell repertoires in COVID-19. The data were produced by immunoSEQ multiplex PCR, yet TCRdb's version contains in-frame clones alone and is incomplete. The sample holds approximately 230,000 clones, approximately 90% seen once. Material: PBMCs or T cells enriched from blood (not recorded which). These receptors all stem from a woman in her 30s with acute COVID-19. The CDR3 runs from the conserved cysteine through the conserved F or W. D genes are given only for firm matches. Expanded clones get a size class; other rows say once, few or many, or leave the size out.

v_gene	d_gene	j_gene	abundance	CDR3aa	CDR3nt
TRBV9	-	TRBJ1-3	-	CASSARGGLGNTIYF	TGTGCCAGCAGCGCCCGGGGAGGGCTAGGGAACACCATATATTTT
TRBV9	TRBD1	TRBJ1-1	-	CATSPTGVTEAFF	TGTGCCACCTCCCCGACAGGGGTGACTGAAGCTTTCTTT
TRBV12-1	-	TRBJ2-7	-	CASSWGQRGYEQYF	TGTGCCAGCAGCTGGGGACAGAGAGGGTACGAGCAGTACTTC
TRBV19	-	TRBJ1-2	-	CASTERDFYGYTF	TGTGCCAGTACCGAAAGGGACTTCTATGGCTACACCTTC
TRBV5-4	TRBD1	TRBJ2-3	-	CASSLEPETGVDTQYF	TGTGCCAGCAGCTTGGAGCCAGAGACAGGGGTGGATACGCAGTATTTT
TRBV10-1	-	TRBJ1-4	-	CASSPPASKNEKLFF	TGCGCCAGCAGTCCCCCGGCTAGCAAAAATGAAAAACTGTTTTTT
TRBV4-1	TRBD1	TRBJ1-2	-	CASSQDRGQTTVFYGYTF	TGCGCCAGCAGCCAAGATCGGGGACAGACCACCGTTTTCTATGGCTACACCTTC
TRBV10-2	-	TRBJ1-2	-	CASSLRGAFSYTF	TGCGCCAGCAGTTTGCGGGGCGCGTTCAGCTACACCTTC
TRBV7-9	TRBD1	TRBJ2-4	-	CASSLAGTGGVVF	TGTGCCAGCAGCTTAGCGGGGACAGGGGGAGTTGTCTTC
TRBV9	TRBD2	TRBJ2-3	-	CASSLGRGLTSTDTQYF	TGTGCCAGCAGCCTAGGGAGGGGCTTGACTAGCACAGATACGCAGTATTTT
TRBV6-6	TRBD2	TRBJ2-5	-	CASRTQGLAVQTQYF	TGTGCCAGCAGAACCCAAGGACTAGCGGTGCAGACCCAGTACTTC
TRBV10-3	TRBD1	TRBJ1-1	-	CAISGTGTENTEAFF	TGTGCCATCAGCGGGACCGGGACAGAGAACACTGAAGCTTTCTTT
TRBV20-1	-	TRBJ1-1	-	CSATTGAEAFF	TGCAGTGCTACCACCGGGGCTGAAGCTTTCTTT
TRBV3-1/TRBV3-2	TRBD1	TRBJ1-4	-	CARNKQGGAVNEKLFF	TGTGCCAGAAATAAACAGGGGGGCGCGGTTAATGAAAAACTGTTTTTT
TRBV5-1	TRBD1	TRBJ1-4	few	CASSGQGQGGEKLFF	TGCGCCAGCAGCGGGCAGGGACAGGGTGGTGAAAAACTGTTTTTT
TRBV5-6	TRBD1	TRBJ2-1	-	CASSYLDRDNEQFF	TGTGCCAGCAGCTATCTCGACAGGGACAATGAGCAGTTCTTC
TRBV5-1	-	TRBJ2-5	-	CASSLQAGGETQYF	TGCGCCAGCAGCTTACAAGCAGGGGGGGAGACCCAGTACTTC
TRBV11-2	-	TRBJ2-2	-	CASSLAMGPWGAGELFF	TGTGCCAGCAGCTTAGCGATGGGGCCATGGGGCGCCGGGGAGCTGTTTTTT
TRBV28	TRBD1	TRBJ2-7	-	CASSFQGVQYEQYF	TGTGCCAGCAGTTTTCAGGGGGTTCAATACGAGCAGTACTTC
TRBV12-3/TRBV12-4	-	TRBJ1-2	-	CASSYGGNYGYTF	TGTGCCAGCAGTTATGGGGGGAACTATGGCTACACCTTC
TRBV19	TRBD1	TRBJ2-3	once	CASRDRGSTDTQYF	TGTGCCAGTAGGGACAGGGGTAGCACAGATACGCAGTATTTT
TRBV19	-	TRBJ1-6	-	CASSTQGMALHF	TGTGCCAGTAGTACCCAGGGGATGGCCCTCCACTTT
TRBV9	-	TRBJ2-4	-	CASSVAVTGKGNIQYF	TGTGCCAGCAGCGTAGCTGTCACAGGGAAGGGAAACATTCAGTACTTC